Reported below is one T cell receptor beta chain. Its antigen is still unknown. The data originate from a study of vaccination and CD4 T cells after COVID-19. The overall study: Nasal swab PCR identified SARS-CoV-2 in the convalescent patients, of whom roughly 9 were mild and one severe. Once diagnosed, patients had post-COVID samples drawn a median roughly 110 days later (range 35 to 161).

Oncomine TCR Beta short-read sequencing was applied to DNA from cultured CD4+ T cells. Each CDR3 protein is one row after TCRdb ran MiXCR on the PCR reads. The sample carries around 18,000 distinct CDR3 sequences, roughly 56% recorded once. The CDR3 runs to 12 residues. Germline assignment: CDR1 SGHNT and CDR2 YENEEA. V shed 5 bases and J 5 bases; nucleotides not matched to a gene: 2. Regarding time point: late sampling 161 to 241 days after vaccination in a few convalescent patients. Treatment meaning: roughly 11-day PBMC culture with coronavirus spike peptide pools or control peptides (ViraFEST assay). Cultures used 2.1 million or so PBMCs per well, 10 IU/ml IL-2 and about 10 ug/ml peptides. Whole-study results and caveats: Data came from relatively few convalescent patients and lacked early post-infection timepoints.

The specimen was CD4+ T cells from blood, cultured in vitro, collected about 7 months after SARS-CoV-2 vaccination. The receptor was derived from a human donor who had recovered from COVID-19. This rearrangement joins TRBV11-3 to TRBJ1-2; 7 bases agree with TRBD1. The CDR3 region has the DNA TGTGCCAGCAGCACAGGGGCGTATGGCTACACCTTC. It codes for CASSTGAYGYTF.